The T cell receptor beta chain described here comes from a study of lymphopenia after photon versus proton radiotherapy. The study's findings and limits: Proton therapy kept repertoires fairly stable, unlike photons, which gained effector/memory cells. After the lymphocyte nadir, photon-treated repertoires showed oligoclonal expansion, especially of CD8+ Temra cells. A bigger post-nadir fall in TCR diversity correlated inversely with survival time in deceased patients. Authors raise, but do not show, better survival with proton therapy.

With respect to this clone: What it binds is not known.

Here immunoSEQ multiplex PCR was the method, and the copy in TCRdb shows in-frame clones only, minus some. The repertoire holds a few thousand clones, with around 90% as singletons. This CDR3 region has 16 residues. V was pared by 5 bases and J by 4 bases, with 4 bases of the junction left unmatched. Germline V gene lookup returns CDR1 SGHNT and CDR2 YENEEA. This clonotype was sampled from a young man with gastric cancer. Material: peripheral blood, obtained from a patient treated with photon-based radiotherapy. The V and J genes are TRBV11-3 and TRBJ2-1, with 14 bases lining up with TRBD2. The CDR3 nucleotides are TGTGCCAGCAGCCGACGGACTAGCGGGGGGTACAATGAGCAGTTCTTC. It is translated as CASSRRTSGGYNEQFF.